This T cell receptor beta chain appears in the sequencing data of a study of blood T cell repertoires in COVID-19. Germline CDR1 and CDR2: SQVTM and ANQGSEA. Deletions cut 7 bases from V and 6 bases from J, with 18 bases between. This CDR3 is built from 13 residues. The assay was immunoSEQ multiplex PCR, and TCRdb's table has in-frame clones only and misses some. The sample holds under 450,000 clones, about 91% seen once. The source material was peripheral blood. This TCR came from a woman in her forties or fifties with COVID-19, enrolled during active disease. J is TRBJ1-2 and V is TRBV29-1; no reliable D call. The CDR3 loop reads CSAIGGSLDGYTF. The CDR3 DNA reads TGCAGCGCCATAGGCGGGTCCTTGGATGGCTACACCTTC.